Presented here are 7 T cell receptor beta chains from one specimen sequenced in a study of cytomegalovirus exposure and HLA in healthy donors. With 60 Vbeta and 13 Jbeta primers, the PCR was carried out. Clones were read by immunoSEQ multiplex PCR, and TCRdb kept only the in-frame ones, dropping some. Of 140,000 to 150,000 clones in the sample, less than 90% were seen once. The specimen sequenced was PBMCs. These receptors were collected from a boy aged 2-15 years in good health and CMV-seronegative.

This chain connects TRBV5-5 to TRBJ1-5; 8 bases match TRBD1. The CDR3 is 16 amino acids. The germline V gene has CDR1 SGHKS and CDR2 YYEKEE (reference sequence). V lost 4 bases and J lost 2; bases outside the gene matches: 8. CDR3 DNA: TGTGCCAGCAGCCTCGGACAGGGACGAGGCAATCAGCCCCAGCATTTT. It translates to CASSLGQGRGNQPQHF.

The chain carries TRBV11-3 and TRBJ2-2, with 10 bases fitting TRBD1. The germline V gene has CDR1 SGHNT and CDR2 YENEEA. J lost 6 bases, V lost 0 bases, and 10 bases had no gene match. The CDR3 loop spans 18 amino acids. CDR3 coding DNA: TGTGCCAGCAGCTTAGACACCTCGACAGGGGGCGAGGCCGGGGAGCTGTTTTTT. Amino acids: CASSLDTSTGGEAGELFF. Supplemented by reference TRBV11-3 and TRBJ2-2, the full variable domain reads EAGVVQSPRYKIIEKKQPVAFWCNPISGHNTLYWYLQNLGQGPELLIRYENEEAVDDSQLPKDRFSAERLKGVDSTLKIQPAELGDSAVYLCASSLDTSTGGEAGELFFGEGSRLTVL.

V gene TRBV28 combines with J gene TRBJ1-5; D gene unclear. The CDR3 loop spans 12 amino acids. V lost 4 bases and J lost 4, with 5 bases in between. CDR1 MDHEN and CDR2 SYDVKM come from the germline V gene. The chain's CDR3 is CASSSVNQPQHF. In DNA, the CDR3 is TGTGCCAGCAGTTCTGTTAATCAGCCCCAGCATTTT.

This chain uses TRBV5-1 with TRBJ2-3; 12 bases agree with TRBD2. Unmatched junction bases numbered 23, after V lost 7 bases and J lost 5 bases. Germline V gene data show CDR1 as SGHRS and CDR2 as YFSETQ. CDR3 length equals 20 residues. The CDR3, as DNA: TGCGCCAGCCGCGGTGCTGGGGGAAAGTTCCTAGCGGGGGGGATAGATACGCAGTATTTT. Protein product: CASRGAGGKFLAGGIDTQYF.

The V gene is TRBV10-3, the J gene TRBJ1-1; TRBD1 is a possible D gene (5 bases). The germline V gene has CDR1 ENHRY and CDR2 SYGVKD. The CDR3 loop spans 15 amino acids. Trimming removed 0 bases at V and 4 bases at J, with 12 bases between. The CDR3 DNA reads TGTGCCATCAGTGAGTCAATCAGGGCAGGCACTGAAGCTTTCTTT. It translates to CAISESIRAGTEAFF.

This rearrangement joins TRBV11-2 to TRBJ1-5; no clear D. The CDR3 covers 13 residues. Trimming pared 1 base from V and 5 bases from J, leaving 6 bases between. In germline, CDR1 is SGHAT, CDR2 FQNNGV. The DNA for the CDR3 is TGTGCCAGCAGCTTAGTTGAGGATCAGCCCCAGCATTTT. Translation gives CASSLVEDQPQHF.

The chain is built from TRBV28 and TRBJ2-7, with TRBD2 matching 8 bases. The CDR3 totals 17 residues. Trimming took 3 bases from V and 3 from J; bases not matched to a gene: 13. Germline-derived CDR1 and CDR2 are MDHEN and SYDVKM. CDR3 amino acids: CASSFPLTSGLYYEQYF. CDR3 DNA: TGTGCCAGCAGTTTCCCCCTCACTAGCGGACTCTACTACGAGCAGTACTTC.